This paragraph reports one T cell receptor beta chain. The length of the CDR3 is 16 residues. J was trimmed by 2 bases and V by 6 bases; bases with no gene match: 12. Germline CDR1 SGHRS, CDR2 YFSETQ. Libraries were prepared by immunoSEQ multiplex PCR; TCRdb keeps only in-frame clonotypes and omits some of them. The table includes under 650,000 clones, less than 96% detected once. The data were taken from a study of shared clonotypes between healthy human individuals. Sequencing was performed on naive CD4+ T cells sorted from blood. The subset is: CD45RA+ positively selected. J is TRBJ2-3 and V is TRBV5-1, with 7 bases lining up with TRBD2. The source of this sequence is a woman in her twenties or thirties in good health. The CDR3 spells CASTPLAGDSTDTQYF. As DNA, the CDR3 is TGCGCCAGCACCCCCCTGGCGGGAGACTCCACAGATACGCAGTATTTT. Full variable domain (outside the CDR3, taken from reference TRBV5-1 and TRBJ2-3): KAGVTQTPRYLIKTRGQQVTLSCSPISGHRSVSWYQQTPGQGLQFLFEYFSETQRNKGNFPGRFSGRQFSNSRSEMNVSTLELGDSALYLCASTPLAGDSTDTQYFGPGTRLTVL.